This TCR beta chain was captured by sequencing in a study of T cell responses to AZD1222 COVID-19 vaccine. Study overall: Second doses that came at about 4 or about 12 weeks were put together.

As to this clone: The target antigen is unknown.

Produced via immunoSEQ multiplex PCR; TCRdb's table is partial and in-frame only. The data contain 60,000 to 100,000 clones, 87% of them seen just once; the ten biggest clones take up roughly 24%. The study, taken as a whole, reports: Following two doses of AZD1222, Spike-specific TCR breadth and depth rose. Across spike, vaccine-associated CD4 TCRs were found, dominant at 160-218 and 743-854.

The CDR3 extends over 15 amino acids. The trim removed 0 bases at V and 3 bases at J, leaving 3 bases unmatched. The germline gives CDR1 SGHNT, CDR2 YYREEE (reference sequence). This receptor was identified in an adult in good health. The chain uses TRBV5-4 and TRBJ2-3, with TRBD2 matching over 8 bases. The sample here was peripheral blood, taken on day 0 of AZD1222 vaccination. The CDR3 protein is CASSLVIAGTDTQYF. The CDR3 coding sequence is TGTGCCAGCAGCTTGGTGATAGCGGGAACAGATACGCAGTATTTT. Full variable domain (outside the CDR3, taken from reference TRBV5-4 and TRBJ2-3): ETGVTQSPTHLIKTRGQQVTLRCSSQSGHNTVSWYQQALGQGPQFIFQYYREEENGRGNFPPRFSGLQFPNYSSELNVNALELDDSALYLCASSLVIAGTDTQYFGPGTRLTVL.